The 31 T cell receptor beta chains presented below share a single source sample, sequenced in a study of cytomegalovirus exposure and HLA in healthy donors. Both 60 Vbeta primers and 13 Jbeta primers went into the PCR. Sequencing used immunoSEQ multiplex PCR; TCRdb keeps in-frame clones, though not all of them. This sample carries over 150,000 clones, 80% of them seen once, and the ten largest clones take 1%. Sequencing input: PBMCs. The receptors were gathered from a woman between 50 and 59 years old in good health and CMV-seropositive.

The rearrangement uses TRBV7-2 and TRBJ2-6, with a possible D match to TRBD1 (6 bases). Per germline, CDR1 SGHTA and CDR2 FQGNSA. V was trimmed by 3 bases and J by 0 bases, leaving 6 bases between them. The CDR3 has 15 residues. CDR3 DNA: TGTGCCAGCAGCTTCAGGGGCTCTGGGGCCAACGTCCTGACTTTC. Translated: CASSFRGSGANVLTF.

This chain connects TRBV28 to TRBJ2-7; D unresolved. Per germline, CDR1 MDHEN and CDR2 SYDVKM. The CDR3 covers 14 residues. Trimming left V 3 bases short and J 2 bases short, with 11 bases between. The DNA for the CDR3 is TGTGCCAGCAGTTTGGCAGGCCCTCCCTACGAGCAGTACTTC. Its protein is CASSLAGPPYEQYF.

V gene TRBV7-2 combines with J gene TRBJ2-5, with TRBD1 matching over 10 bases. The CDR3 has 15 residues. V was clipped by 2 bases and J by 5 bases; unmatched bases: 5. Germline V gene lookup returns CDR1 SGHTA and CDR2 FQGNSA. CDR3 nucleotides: TGTGCCAGCAGCTTAAGACAGGGGGCCGAGGAGACCCAGTACTTC. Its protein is CASSLRQGAEETQYF.

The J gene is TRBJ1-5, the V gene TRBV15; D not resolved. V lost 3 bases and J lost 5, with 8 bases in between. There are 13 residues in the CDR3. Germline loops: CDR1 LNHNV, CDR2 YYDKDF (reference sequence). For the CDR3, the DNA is TGTGCCACCAGCAGCATGCAGGATCAGCCCCAGCATTTT. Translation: CATSSMQDQPQHF. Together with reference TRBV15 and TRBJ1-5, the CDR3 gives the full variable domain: DAMVIQNPRYQVTQFGKPVTLSCSQTLNHNVMYWYQQKSSQAPKLLFHYYDKDFNNEADTPDNFQSRRPNTSFCFLDIRSPGLGDTAMYLCATSSMQDQPQHFGDGTRLSIL.

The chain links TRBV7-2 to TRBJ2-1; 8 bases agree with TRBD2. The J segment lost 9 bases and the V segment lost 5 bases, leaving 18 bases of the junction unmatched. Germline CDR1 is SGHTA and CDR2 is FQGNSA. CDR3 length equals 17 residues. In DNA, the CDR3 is TGTGCCAGCAGCCCCAGGGCGGGGGGCGCTAAAAAGGGTGAGCAGTTCTTC. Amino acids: CASSPRAGGAKKGEQFF.

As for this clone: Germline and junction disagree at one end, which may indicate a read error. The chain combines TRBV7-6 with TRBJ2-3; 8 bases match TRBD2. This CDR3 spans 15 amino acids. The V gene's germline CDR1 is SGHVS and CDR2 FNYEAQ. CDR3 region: CASSLAGGSTDTQYF. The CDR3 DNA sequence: TGTGCCAGCAGCCTAGCGGGCGGGAGCACAGATACGCAGTATTTT.

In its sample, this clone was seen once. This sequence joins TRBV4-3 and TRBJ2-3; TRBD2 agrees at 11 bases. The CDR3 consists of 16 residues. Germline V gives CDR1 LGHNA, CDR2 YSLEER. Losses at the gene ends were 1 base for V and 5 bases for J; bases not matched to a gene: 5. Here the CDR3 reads CASSQVRLAGGDTQYF. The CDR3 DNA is TGCGCCAGCAGCCAAGTCCGGCTAGCGGGAGGAGATACGCAGTATTTT.

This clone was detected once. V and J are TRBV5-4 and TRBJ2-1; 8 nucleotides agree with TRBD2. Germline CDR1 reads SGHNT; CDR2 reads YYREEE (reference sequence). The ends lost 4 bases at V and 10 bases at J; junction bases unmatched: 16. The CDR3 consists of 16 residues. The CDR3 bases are TGTGCCAGCAGCGCCTCCGGGACTAGAGGGTCGAGGGAGCAGTTCTTC. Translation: CASSASGTRGSREQFF.

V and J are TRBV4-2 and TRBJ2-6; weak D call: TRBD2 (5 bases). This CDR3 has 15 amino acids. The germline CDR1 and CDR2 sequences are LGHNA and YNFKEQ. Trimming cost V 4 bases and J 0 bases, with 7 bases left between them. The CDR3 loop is CASSPRDSGANVLTF. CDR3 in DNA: TGTGCCAGCAGCCCCCGGGACTCTGGGGCCAACGTCCTGACTTTC.

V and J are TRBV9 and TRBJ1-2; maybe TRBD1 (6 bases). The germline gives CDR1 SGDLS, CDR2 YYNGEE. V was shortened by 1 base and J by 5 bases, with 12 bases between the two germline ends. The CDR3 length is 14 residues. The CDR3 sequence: CASSVNPGEYGYTF. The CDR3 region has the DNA TGTGCCAGCAGCGTAAATCCAGGGGAATATGGCTACACCTTC.

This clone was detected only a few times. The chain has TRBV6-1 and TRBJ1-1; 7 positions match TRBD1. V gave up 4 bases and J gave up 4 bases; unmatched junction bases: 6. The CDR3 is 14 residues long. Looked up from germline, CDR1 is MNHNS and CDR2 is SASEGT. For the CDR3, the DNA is TGTGCCAGCAGTGGGCAAGGGGGCTTCACTGAAGCTTTCTTT. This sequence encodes CASSGQGGFTEAFF.

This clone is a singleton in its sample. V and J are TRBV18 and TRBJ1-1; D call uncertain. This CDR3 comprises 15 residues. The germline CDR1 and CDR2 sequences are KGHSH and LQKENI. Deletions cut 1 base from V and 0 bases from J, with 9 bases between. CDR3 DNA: TGTGCCAGCTCACCACTAGGAGGCCTGAACACTGAAGCTTTCTTT. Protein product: CASSPLGGLNTEAFF.

CDR3 in DNA: TGTGCCAGCAGCCGCGACAGGGGGGTTGACTATGGCTACACCTTC. It encodes CASSRDRGVDYGYTF. J is TRBJ1-2 and V is TRBV6-6; 9 nucleotides agree with TRBD1. The CDR3 consists of 15 residues. Germline CDR1 MNHNY, CDR2 SVGAGI (reference sequence). V trimming: 6 bases; J trimming: 3 bases; junction bases outside the gene matches: 8.

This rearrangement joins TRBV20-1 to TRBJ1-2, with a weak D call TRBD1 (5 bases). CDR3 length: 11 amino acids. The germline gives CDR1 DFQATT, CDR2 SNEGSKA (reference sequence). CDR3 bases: TGCAGGGTACAGGTCCGCTATGGCTACACCTTC. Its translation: CRVQVRYGYTF.

CDR3 in DNA: TGTGCCAGCAGCGGGACAGGCACGCAGTATTTT. This encodes CASSGTGTQYF. This chain connects TRBV11-3 to TRBJ2-3; the match to TRBD1 covers 8 bases. Germline CDR1 is SGHNT and CDR2 is YENEEA. The CDR3 is 11 amino acids. Germline trimming cut 5 bases from V and 9 bases from J; bases unmatched to any gene: 1.

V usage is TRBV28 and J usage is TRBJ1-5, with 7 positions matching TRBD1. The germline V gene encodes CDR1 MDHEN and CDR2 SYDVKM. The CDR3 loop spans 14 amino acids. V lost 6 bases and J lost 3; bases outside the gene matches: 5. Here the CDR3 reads CASREGQNNQPQHF. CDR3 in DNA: TGTGCCAGCAGGGAGGGACAGAACAATCAGCCCCAGCATTTT.

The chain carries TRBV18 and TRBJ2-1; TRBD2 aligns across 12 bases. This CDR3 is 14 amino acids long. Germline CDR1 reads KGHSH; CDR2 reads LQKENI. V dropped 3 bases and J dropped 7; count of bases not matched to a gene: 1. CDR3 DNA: TGTGCCAGCTCACCTGGGACTAGCGGGAATGAGCAGTTCTTC. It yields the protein CASSPGTSGNEQFF. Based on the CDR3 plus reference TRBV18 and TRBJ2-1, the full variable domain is NAGVMQNPRHLVRRRGQEARLRCSPMKGHSHVYWYRQLPEEGLKFMVYLQKENIIDESGMPKERFSAEFPKEGPSILRIQQVVRGDSAAYFCASSPGTSGNEQFFGPGTRLTVL.

In DNA form, the CDR3 reads TGTGCCAGCAGCGGGGATCTAGGGACAGCTTATGGCTACACCTTC. Translated, it gives CASSGDLGTAYGYTF. This chain connects TRBV9 to TRBJ1-2; TRBD1 matches 7 bases. The CDR3 is made up of 15 amino acids. V dropped 3 bases and J dropped 5; count of bases not matched to a gene: 10. CDR1 SGDLS and CDR2 YYNGEE come from the germline V gene.

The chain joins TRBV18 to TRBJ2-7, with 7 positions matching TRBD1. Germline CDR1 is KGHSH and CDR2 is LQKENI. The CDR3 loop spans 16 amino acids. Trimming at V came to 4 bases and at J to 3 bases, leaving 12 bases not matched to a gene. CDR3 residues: CASSRVSGTADYEQYF. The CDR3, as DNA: TGTGCCAGCTCACGGGTGTCCGGGACAGCTGACTACGAGCAGTACTTC.

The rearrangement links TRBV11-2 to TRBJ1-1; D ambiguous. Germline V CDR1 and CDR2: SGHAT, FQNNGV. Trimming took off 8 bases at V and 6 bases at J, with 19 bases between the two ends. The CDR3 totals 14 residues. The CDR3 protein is CASSQYERVAEAFF. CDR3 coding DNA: TGTGCCAGCTCCCAATACGAACGGGTAGCTGAAGCTTTCTTT.

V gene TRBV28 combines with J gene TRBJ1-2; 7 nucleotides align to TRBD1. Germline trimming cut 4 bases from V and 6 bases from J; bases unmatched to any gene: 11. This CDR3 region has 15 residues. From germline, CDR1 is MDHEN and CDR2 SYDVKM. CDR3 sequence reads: CASSSPAGGFNGYTF. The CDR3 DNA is TGTGCCAGCAGTTCCCCGGCAGGGGGGTTCAATGGCTACACCTTC.

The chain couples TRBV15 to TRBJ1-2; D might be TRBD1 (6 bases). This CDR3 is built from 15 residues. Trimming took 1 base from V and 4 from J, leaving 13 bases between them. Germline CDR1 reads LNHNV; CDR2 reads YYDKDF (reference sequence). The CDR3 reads CATSRGGGAAYGYTF. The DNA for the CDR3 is TGTGCCACCAGCAGAGGAGGGGGGGCCGCCTATGGCTACACCTTC.

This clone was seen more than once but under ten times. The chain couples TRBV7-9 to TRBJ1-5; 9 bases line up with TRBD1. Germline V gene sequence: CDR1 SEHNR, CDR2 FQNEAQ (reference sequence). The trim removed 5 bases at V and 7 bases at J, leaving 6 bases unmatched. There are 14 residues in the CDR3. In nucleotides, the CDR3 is TGTGCCAGCAGCCTGGGACAGGGAAAACAGCCCCAGCATTTT. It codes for CASSLGQGKQPQHF.

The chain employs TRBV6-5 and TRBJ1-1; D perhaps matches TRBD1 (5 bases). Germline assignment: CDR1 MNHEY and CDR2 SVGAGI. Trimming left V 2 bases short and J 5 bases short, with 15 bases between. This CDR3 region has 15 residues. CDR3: CASSYRGRRGTEAFF. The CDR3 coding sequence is TGTGCCAGCAGTTACCGGGGGAGAAGGGGTACTGAAGCTTTCTTT.

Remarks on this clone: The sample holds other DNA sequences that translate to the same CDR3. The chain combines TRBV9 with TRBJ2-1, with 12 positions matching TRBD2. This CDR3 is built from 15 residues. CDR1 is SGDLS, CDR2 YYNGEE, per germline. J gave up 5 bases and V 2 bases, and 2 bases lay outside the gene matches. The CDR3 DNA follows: TGTGCCAGCAGCGTGACTAGCGGGGGCAACAATGAGCAGTTCTTC. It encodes CASSVTSGGNNEQFF.

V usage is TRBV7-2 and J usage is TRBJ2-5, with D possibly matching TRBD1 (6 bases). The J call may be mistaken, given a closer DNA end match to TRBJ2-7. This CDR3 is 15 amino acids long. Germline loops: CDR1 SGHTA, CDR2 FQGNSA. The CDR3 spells CASSAWDTPAYEQYF. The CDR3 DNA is TGTGCCAGCAGCGCTTGGGACACGCCGGCTTACGAGCAGTACTTC.

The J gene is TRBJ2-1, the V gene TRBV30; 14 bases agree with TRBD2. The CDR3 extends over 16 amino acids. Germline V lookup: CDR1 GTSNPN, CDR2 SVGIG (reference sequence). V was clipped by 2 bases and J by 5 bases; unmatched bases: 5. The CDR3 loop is CAWSRMGLAGDNEQFF. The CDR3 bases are TGTGCCTGGAGTCGAATGGGACTAGCGGGAGACAATGAGCAGTTCTTC.

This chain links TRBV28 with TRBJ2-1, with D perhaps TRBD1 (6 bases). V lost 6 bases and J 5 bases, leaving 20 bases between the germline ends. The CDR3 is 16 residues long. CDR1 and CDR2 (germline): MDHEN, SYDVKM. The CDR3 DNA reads TGTGCCAGCAGACGACCGGGCTCCCAGGGGAACAATGAGCAGTTCTTC. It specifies CASRRPGSQGNNEQFF. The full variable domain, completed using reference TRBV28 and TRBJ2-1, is DVKVTQSSRYLVKRTGEKVFLECVQDMDHENMFWYRQDPGLGLRLIYFSYDVKMKEKGDIPEGYSVSREKKERFSLILESASTNQTSMYLCASRRPGSQGNNEQFFGPGTRLTVL.

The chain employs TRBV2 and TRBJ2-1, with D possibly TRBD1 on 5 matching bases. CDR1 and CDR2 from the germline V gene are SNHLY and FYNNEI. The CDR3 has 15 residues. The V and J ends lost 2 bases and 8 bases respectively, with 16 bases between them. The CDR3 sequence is CASSEQGLGADEQFF. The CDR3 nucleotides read TGTGCCAGCAGTGAACAGGGTTTGGGTGCGGATGAGCAGTTCTTC.

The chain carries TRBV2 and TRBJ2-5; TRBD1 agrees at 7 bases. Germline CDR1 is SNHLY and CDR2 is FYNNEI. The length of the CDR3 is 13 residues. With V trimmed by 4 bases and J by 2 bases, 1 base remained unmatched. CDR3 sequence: CASSAGQQETQYF. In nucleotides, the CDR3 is TGTGCCAGCAGTGCGGGACAGCAAGAGACCCAGTACTTC. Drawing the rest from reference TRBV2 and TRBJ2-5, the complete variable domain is EPEVTQTPSHQVTQMGQEVILRCVPISNHLYFYWYRQILGQKVEFLVSFYNNEISEKSEIFDDQFSVERPDGSNFTLKIRSTKLEDSAMYFCASSAGQQETQYFGPGTRLLVL.

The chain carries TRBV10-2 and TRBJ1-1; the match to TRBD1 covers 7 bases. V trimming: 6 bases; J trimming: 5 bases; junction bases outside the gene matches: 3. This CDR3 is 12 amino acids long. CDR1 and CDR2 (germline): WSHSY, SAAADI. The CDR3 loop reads CASRQGRTEAFF. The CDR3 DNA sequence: TGCGCCAGCAGACAGGGGCGAACTGAAGCTTTCTTT.